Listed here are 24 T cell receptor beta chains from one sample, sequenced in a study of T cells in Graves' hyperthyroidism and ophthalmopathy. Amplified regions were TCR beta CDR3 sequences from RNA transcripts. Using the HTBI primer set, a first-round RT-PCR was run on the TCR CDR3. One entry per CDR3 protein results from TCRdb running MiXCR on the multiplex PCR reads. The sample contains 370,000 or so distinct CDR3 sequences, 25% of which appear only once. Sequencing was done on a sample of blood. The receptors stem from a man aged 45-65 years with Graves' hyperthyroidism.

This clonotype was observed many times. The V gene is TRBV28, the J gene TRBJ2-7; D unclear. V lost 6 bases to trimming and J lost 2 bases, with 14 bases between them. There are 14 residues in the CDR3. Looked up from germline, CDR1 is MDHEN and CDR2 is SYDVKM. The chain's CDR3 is CASSAWVLTYEQYF. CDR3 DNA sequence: TGTGCCAGCAGCGCCTGGGTCCTAACCTACGAGCAGTACTTC.

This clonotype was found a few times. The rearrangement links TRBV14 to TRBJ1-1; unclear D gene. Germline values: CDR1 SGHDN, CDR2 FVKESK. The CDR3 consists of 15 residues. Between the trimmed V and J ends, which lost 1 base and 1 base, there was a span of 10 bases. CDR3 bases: TGTGCCAGCAGCCAAGCGGCATGGCGGAACACTGAAGCTTTCTTT. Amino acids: CASSQAAWRNTEAFF.

CDR3 coding DNA: TGTGCCAGCAGCTCAACCCCAGGGACCTACTACGAGCAGTACTTC. It codes for CASSSTPGTYYEQYF. The chain is built from TRBV9 and TRBJ2-7; D may match TRBD1 or TRBD2 (5 bases each). Trimming left V 4 bases short and J 3 bases short, with 17 bases between. The CDR3 is 15 residues long. CDR1 is SGDLS, CDR2 YYNGEE, per germline.

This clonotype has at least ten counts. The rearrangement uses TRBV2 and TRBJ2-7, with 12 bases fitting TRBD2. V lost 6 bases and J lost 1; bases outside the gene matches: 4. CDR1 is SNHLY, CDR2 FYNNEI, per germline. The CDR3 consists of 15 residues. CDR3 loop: CASRSTSGRSYEQYF. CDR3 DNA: TGTGCCAGCAGATCGACTAGCGGGAGATCCTACGAGCAGTACTTC.

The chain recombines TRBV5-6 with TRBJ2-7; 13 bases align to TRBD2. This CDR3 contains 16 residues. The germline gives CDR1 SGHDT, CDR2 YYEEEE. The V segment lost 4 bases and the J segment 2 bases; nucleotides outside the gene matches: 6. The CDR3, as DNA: TGTGCCAGCAGCGTGGCAGGGACTAGCGGGACCTACGAGCAGTACTTC. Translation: CASSVAGTSGTYEQYF.

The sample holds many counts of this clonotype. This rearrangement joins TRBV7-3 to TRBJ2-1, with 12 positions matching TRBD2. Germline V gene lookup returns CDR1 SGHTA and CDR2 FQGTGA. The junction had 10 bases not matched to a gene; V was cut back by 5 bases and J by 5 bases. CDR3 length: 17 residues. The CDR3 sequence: CASSPGAGLAGNNEQFF. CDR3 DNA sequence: TGTGCCAGCAGCCCCGGGGCGGGACTAGCGGGTAACAATGAGCAGTTCTTC.

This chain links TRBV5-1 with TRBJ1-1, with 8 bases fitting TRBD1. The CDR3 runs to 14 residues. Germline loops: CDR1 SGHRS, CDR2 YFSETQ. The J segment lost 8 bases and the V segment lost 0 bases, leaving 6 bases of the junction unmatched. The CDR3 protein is CASSLVGRDREAFF. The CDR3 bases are TGCGCCAGCAGCTTGGTAGGAAGGGACAGGGAAGCTTTCTTT.

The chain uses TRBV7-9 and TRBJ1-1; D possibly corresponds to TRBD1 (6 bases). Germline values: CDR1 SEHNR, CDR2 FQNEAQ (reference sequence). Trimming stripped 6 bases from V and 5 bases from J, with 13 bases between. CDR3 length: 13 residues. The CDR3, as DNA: TGTGCCAGCAGGTCCCCAGGGGTGACTGAAGCTTTCTTT. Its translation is CASRSPGVTEAFF.

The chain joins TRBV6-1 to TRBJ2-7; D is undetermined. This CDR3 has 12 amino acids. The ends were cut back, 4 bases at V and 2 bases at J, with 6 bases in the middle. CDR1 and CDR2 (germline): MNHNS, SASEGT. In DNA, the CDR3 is TGTGCCAGCAGTGCGGAAGCCTACGAGCAGTACTTC. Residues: CASSAEAYEQYF.

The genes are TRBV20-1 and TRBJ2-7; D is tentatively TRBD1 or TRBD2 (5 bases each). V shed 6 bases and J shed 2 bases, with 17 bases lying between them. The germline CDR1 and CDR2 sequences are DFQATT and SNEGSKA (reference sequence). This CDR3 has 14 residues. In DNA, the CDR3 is TGCAGTGCGCCCGGGACGGTCCCTCCCTACGAGCAGTACTTC. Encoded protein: CSAPGTVPPYEQYF.

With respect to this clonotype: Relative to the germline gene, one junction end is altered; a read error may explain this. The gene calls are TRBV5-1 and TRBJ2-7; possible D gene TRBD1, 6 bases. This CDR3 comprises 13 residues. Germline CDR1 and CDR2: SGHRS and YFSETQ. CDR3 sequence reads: CASSFGGSYERYF. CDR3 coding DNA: TGCGCCAGCAGCTTTGGGGGCTCCTACGAGCGGTACTTC.

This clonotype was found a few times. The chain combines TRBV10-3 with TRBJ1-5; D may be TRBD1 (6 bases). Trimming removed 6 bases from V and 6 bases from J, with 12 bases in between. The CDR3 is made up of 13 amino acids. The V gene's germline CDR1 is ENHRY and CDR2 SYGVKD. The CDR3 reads CAISSPGAQPQHF. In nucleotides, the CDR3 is TGTGCCATCAGCTCCCCGGGGGCTCAGCCCCAGCATTTT.

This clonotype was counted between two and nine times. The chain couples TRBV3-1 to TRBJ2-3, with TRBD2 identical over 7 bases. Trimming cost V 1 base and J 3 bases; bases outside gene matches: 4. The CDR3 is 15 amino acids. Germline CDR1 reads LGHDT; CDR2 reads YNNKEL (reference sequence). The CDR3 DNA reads TGTGCCAGCAGCCAAGCCGGACTAGGGACAGATACGCAGTATTTT. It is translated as CASSQAGLGTDTQYF.

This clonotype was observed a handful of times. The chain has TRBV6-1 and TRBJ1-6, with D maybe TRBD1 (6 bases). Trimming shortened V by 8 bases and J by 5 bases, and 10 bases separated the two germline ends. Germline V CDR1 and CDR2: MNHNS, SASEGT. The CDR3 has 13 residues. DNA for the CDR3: TGTGCCAGCCGGACAGAAAATAATTCACCCCTCCACTTT. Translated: CASRTENNSPLHF.

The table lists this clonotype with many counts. CDR3 in DNA: TGTGCCAGCAGCTTAGTCGGTAGCGGTATGGAGACCCAGTACTTC. Protein sequence: CASSLVGSGMETQYF. V is TRBV7-9 and J is TRBJ2-5, with a tentative D call TRBD2 (6 bases). CDR1 and CDR2 from the germline V gene are SEHNR and FQNEAQ (reference sequence). The CDR3 has 15 residues. V shed 1 base and J shed 5 bases, with 14 bases lying between them.

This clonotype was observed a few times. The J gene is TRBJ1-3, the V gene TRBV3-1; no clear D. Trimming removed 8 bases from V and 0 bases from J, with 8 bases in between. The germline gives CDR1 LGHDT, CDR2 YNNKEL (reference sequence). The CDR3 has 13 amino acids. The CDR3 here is CASGSVSGNTIYF. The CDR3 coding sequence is TGTGCCAGCGGGTCCGTCTCTGGAAACACCATATATTTT. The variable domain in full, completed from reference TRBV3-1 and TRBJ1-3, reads DTAVSQTPKYLVTQMGNDKSIKCEQNLGHDTMYWYKQDSKKFLKIMFSYNNKELIINETVPNRFSPKSPDKAHLNLHINSLELGDSAVYFCASGSVSGNTIYFGEGSWLTVV.

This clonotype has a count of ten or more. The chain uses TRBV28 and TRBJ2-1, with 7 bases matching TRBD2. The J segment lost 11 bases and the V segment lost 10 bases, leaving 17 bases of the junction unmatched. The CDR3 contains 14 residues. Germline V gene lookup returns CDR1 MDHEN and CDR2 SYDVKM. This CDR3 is CATLKGLLTMKQFF. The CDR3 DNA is TGTGCCACCCTTAAGGGACTACTTACAATGAAGCAGTTCTTC.

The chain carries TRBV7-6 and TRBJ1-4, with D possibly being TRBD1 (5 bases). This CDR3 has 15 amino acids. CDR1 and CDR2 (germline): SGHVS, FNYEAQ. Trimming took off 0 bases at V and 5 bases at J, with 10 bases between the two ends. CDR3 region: CASSLAVGGNEKLFF. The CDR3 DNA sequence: TGTGCCAGCAGCTTAGCGGTGGGGGGAAATGAAAAACTGTTTTTT. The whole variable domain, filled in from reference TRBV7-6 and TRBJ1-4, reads GAGVSQSPRYKVTKRGQDVALRCDPISGHVSLYWYRQALGQGPEFLTYFNYEAQQDKSGLPNDRFSAERPEGSISTLTIQRTEQRDSAMYRCASSLAVGGNEKLFFGSGTQLSVL.

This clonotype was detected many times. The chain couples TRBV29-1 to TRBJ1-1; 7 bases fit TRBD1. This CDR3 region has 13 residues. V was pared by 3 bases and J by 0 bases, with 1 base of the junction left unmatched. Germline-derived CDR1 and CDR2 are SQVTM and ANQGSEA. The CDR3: CSVEGQMNTEAFF. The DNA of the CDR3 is TGCAGCGTTGAGGGACAGATGAACACTGAAGCTTTCTTT.

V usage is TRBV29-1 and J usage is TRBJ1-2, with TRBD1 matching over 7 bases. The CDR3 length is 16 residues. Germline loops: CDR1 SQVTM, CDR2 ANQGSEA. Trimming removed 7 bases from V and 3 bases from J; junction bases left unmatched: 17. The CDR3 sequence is CSASGLEGARDYGYTF. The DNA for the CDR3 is TGCAGCGCATCCGGGCTGGAGGGGGCGCGAGACTATGGCTACACCTTC. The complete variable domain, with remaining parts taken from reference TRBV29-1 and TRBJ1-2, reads SAVISQKPSRDICQRGTSLTIQCQVDSQVTMMFWYRQQPGQSLTLIATANQGSEATYESGFVIDKFPISRPNLTFSTLTVSNMSPEDSSIYLCSASGLEGARDYGYTFGSGTRLTVV.

The DNA for the CDR3 is TGTGCCAGCAGTTTACGGAATAGCAATCAGCCCCAGCATTTT. Its protein product is CASSLRNSNQPQHF. V gene TRBV12-3 or TRBV12-4 combines with J gene TRBJ1-5; D unclear. Trimming cost V 2 bases and J 0 bases, with 5 bases left between them. The CDR3 length is 14 residues.

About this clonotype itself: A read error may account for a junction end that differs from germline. CDR3 DNA: TGTGTCAGCAGTGGATACCTGGGTGGGAGGTCCTACGAGCAGTACTTC. It specifies CVSSGYLGGRSYEQYF. This chain joins TRBV6-1 and TRBJ2-7; possible D gene TRBD2, 6 bases. The CDR3 totals 16 residues. Germline V gives CDR1 MNHNS, CDR2 SASEGT.

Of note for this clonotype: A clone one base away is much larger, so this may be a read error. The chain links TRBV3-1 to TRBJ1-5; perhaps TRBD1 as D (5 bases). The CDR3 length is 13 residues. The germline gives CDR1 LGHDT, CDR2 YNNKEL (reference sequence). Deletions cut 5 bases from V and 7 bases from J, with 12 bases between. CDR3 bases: TGTGCCAGCAGCTGGGGGGTTGGCCAGCCCCAGCATTTT. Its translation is CASSWGVGQPQHF.

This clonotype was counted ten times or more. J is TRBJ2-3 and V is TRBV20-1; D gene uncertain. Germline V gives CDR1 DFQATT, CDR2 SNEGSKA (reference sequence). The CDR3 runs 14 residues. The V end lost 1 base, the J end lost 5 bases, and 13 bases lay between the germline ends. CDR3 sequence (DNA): TGCAGTGCTAGAGTTCGGGCGGCTGGAGATACGCAGTATTTT. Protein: CSARVRAAGDTQYF.